These 30 T cell receptor beta chains were all obtained from the same sample, sequenced in a study of shared clonotypes between healthy human individuals. Sequencing was performed with immunoSEQ multiplex PCR; in TCRdb, only in-frame clones are kept and a portion is missing. The sample yields around 510,000 clones, roughly 95% seen once. Sequencing was carried out using naive CD4+ T cells sorted from blood. This sample's subset: CD45RA+ positively selected. Receptors were obtained from a woman aged 25 to 39 in good health.

The V gene is TRBV5-1, the J gene TRBJ2-5; 9 bases align to TRBD2. The CDR3 spans 15 residues. After removal of 0 bases from V and 4 bases from J, the junction contained 4 bases not matched to a gene. Germline CDR1 and CDR2: SGHRS and YFSETQ. DNA of the CDR3: TGCGCCAGCAGCTTGGGGCTAGCGGGAATAGAGACCCAGTACTTC. This encodes CASSLGLAGIETQYF.

This clone was seen only once. This chain connects TRBV11-2 to TRBJ2-5; 13 bases match TRBD2. Germline CDR1 is SGHAT and CDR2 is FQNNGV. The junction had 14 bases not matched to a gene; V was cut back by 5 bases and J by 5 bases. This CDR3 comprises 18 residues. The CDR3 DNA follows: TGTGCCAGCAGCGCTCTCCAGGGACTAGCGGGAAGTTTGGAGACCCAGTACTTC. Encoded protein: CASSALQGLAGSLETQYF.

The chain uses TRBV7-2 and TRBJ1-1, with D uncertain. Per the germline V gene, CDR1 is SGHTA and CDR2 is FQGNSA. This CDR3 is 14 amino acids long. The V end lost 5 bases, the J end lost 12 bases, and 22 bases lay between the germline ends. The CDR3 sequence: CASSPQRADGKTFF. The CDR3 DNA reads TGTGCCAGCAGCCCCCAGCGGGCGGACGGGAAGACTTTCTTT.

The chain is built from TRBV28 and TRBJ2-1; possibly TRBD1 for D (6 bases). The CDR3 loop spans 14 amino acids. The ends were cut back, 0 bases at V and 8 bases at J, with 11 bases in the middle. Germline values: CDR1 MDHEN, CDR2 SYDVKM. CDR3 sequence: CASSLWVRGHEQFF. For the CDR3, the DNA is TGTGCCAGCAGTTTATGGGTCAGGGGCCATGAGCAGTTCTTC.

The rearrangement links TRBV28 to TRBJ2-2, with 9 bases lining up with TRBD1. The CDR3 runs 16 residues. V shed 9 bases and J 3 bases; nucleotides not matched to a gene: 11. Germline CDR1 MDHEN, CDR2 SYDVKM. The CDR3 nucleotides read TGTGCCAGTTCACCTGACAGGGGGATCGACACCGGGGAGCTGTTTTTT. Translation gives CASSPDRGIDTGELFF.

This clone was recorded only once. V and J are TRBV29-1 and TRBJ2-3, with D unclear. The CDR3 consists of 11 residues. Germline-derived CDR1 and CDR2 are SQVTM and ANQGSEA. Trimming stripped 7 bases from V and 6 bases from J, with 11 bases between. Here the CDR3 DNA reads TGCAGCGCTCCCATTGGCGATACGCAGTATTTT. As protein: CSAPIGDTQYF.

The chain has TRBV28 and TRBJ2-5; D is unclear. Germline CDR1 reads MDHEN; CDR2 reads SYDVKM. Between the trimmed V and J ends, which lost 8 bases and 1 base, there was a span of 11 bases. The CDR3 contains 13 residues. CDR3 sequence reads: CASGLQPQETQYF. The CDR3 nucleotides are TGTGCCAGCGGATTACAGCCCCAAGAGACCCAGTACTTC.

This chain uses TRBV7-8 with TRBJ2-2; D not resolved. Germline assignment: CDR1 SGHVS and CDR2 FQNEAQ. This CDR3 comprises 15 residues. Trimming pared 7 bases from V and 1 base from J, leaving 13 bases between. The CDR3, as DNA: TGTGCCAGCAACGTGAGGCGGTTGAACACCGGGGAGCTGTTTTTT. As protein: CASNVRRLNTGELFF. The full variable domain, rest sourced from reference TRBV7-8 and TRBJ2-2, is GAGVSQSPRYKVAKRGQDVALRCDPISGHVSLFWYQQALGQGPEFLTYFQNEAQLDKSGLPSDRFFAERPEGSVSTLKIQRTQQEDSAVYLCASNVRRLNTGELFFGEGSRLTVL.

This clone was seen just once. The chain has TRBV21-1 and TRBJ2-7; the DNA was not used to check the table's D call, TRBD1. TRBV21-1 is flagged as a pseudogene. The CDR3 contains 18 residues. CDR3 residues: CASSAHEILPGPSYEQYF. The DNA for the CDR3 is TGTGCCAGCAGCGCCCACGAAATACTTCCAGGGCCCTCCTACGAGCAGTACTTC.

The V gene is TRBV7-6, the J gene TRBJ1-4, with 10 bases aligning to TRBD1. The CDR3 consists of 14 residues. The germline V gene has CDR1 SGHVS and CDR2 FNYEAQ. After removal of 3 bases from V and 8 bases from J, the junction contained 3 bases not matched to a gene. The CDR3 DNA reads as TGTGCCAGCAGCTTGGGACAGGGGCAGGAAAAACTGTTTTTT. It yields the protein CASSLGQGQEKLFF.

This clone was seen a single time. The V call is TRBV6-6, the J call TRBJ2-1; 7 bases are a match to TRBD1. This CDR3 contains 15 residues. V lost 7 bases to trimming and J lost 6 bases; unmatched junction nucleotides: 12. Germline CDR1 reads MNHNY; CDR2 reads SVGAGI (reference sequence). The CDR3, as DNA: TGTGCCAGCACCCGCGGGCAGGGGGTTCTCAATGAGCAGTTCTTC. Residues: CASTRGQGVLNEQFF.

The chain uses TRBV5-4 and TRBJ2-5; 11 positions match TRBD2. The tail of the sequence fits TRBJ2-7 better, so the J call may be wrong. The CDR3 covers 14 residues. The germline V gene encodes CDR1 SGHNT and CDR2 YYREEE (reference sequence). Here the CDR3 DNA reads TGTGCCAGCAGCTTTAGCGGGAGGGCCCGCGAGCAGTACTTC. This encodes CASSFSGRAREQYF.

V gene TRBV28 combines with J gene TRBJ1-1; D ambiguous. Trimming left V 6 bases short and J 7 bases short, with 6 bases between. CDR1 is MDHEN, CDR2 SYDVKM, per germline. CDR3 length equals 10 residues. In DNA form, the CDR3 reads TGTGCCAGCAGCCGCCTTGAAGCTTTCTTT. It codes for CASSRLEAFF. Complete variable domain (other parts from reference TRBV28 and TRBJ1-1): DVKVTQSSRYLVKRTGEKVFLECVQDMDHENMFWYRQDPGLGLRLIYFSYDVKMKEKGDIPEGYSVSREKKERFSLILESASTNQTSMYLCASSRLEAFFGQGTRLTVV.

The rearrangement joins TRBV21-1 to TRBJ2-1; TRBD2 was called by the table and not checked on the DNA. TRBV21-1 is reported as a pseudogene. CDR3 length equals 20 residues. Here the CDR3 reads CASSGRKRLAGGATYNEQFF. The CDR3 coding sequence is TGTGCCAGCAGCGGACGGAAGAGGCTAGCGGGAGGTGCCACCTACAATGAGCAGTTCTTC.

The chain has TRBV28 and TRBJ2-7, with 9 bases aligning to TRBD1. The CDR3 runs to 15 residues. V dropped 3 bases and J dropped 6; count of bases not matched to a gene: 9. Germline lookup yields CDR1 MDHEN and CDR2 SYDVKM. The CDR3 bases are TGTGCCAGCAGTTTGTTACGGGGACAGGGTGCCGAGCAGTACTTC. It encodes CASSLLRGQGAEQYF. Full variable domain (outside the CDR3, taken from reference TRBV28 and TRBJ2-7): DVKVTQSSRYLVKRTGEKVFLECVQDMDHENMFWYRQDPGLGLRLIYFSYDVKMKEKGDIPEGYSVSREKKERFSLILESASTNQTSMYLCASSLLRGQGAEQYFGPGTRLTVT.

As regards this clone: The same CDR3 can be traced to other DNA sequences in this sample. The chain couples TRBV28 to TRBJ2-7; perhaps TRBD2 as D (6 bases). With 6 bases removed from V and 4 bases from J, the gap between germline ends came to 10 bases. Germline values: CDR1 MDHEN, CDR2 SYDVKM. There are 12 residues in the CDR3. The CDR3 region is CASSREPYEQYF. The CDR3 DNA is TGTGCCAGCAGCCGGGAGCCTTACGAGCAGTACTTC.

The chain links TRBV25-1 to TRBJ2-7; 10 positions match TRBD2. This CDR3 comprises 16 residues. The germline gives CDR1 MGHDK, CDR2 SYGVNS. V gave up 7 bases and J gave up 2 bases; unmatched junction bases: 11. The CDR3 DNA reads as TGTGCCAGCACCGAGTGGGGTACTAGCGGGGCCTACGAGCAGTACTTC. Residues: CASTEWGTSGAYEQYF.

J is TRBJ2-2 and V is TRBV2; the match to TRBD2 covers 13 bases. CDR1 and CDR2 from the germline V gene are SNHLY and FYNNEI. V lost 9 bases and J lost 4; bases outside the gene matches: 14. The CDR3 totals 18 residues. CDR3 bases: TGTGCCAGTTCCCCCAAGACTAGCGGGGGGTTGGGCACCGGGGAGCTGTTTTTT. Protein: CASSPKTSGGLGTGELFF.

This clone occurred once. The V call is TRBV11-1, the J call TRBJ2-7, with a possible D match to TRBD1 (5 bases). The V end was cut by 4 bases, the J end by 2 bases, with 9 bases between. CDR3 size: 13 residues. Germline lookup yields CDR1 SGHAT and CDR2 FQDESV (reference sequence). The CDR3 loop is CASSSGLAYEQYF. In DNA form, the CDR3 reads TGTGCCAGCAGCTCAGGGTTGGCCTACGAGCAGTACTTC.

The V gene is TRBV7-2, the J gene TRBJ1-3, with D hard to call. This CDR3 has 15 amino acids. Trimming cost V 1 base and J 0 bases, with 7 bases left between them. In germline, CDR1 is SGHTA, CDR2 FQGNSA. DNA for the CDR3: TGTGCCAGCAGCTTAGTGGCAGCCTCTGGAAACACCATATATTTT. This encodes CASSLVAASGNTIYF.

Only one count was recorded for this clone. The rearrangement joins TRBV27 to TRBJ2-3, with no clear D. V lost 5 bases, J lost 1 base, and 10 bases lay in between. Germline CDR1 and CDR2: MNHEY and SMNVEV (reference sequence). CDR3 size: 14 residues. CDR3: CASSKKLGTDTQYF. The CDR3 DNA reads as TGTGCCAGCAGTAAGAAGTTGGGCACAGATACGCAGTATTTT.

The CDR3 loop is CASSESGTSGSYEQYF. CDR3 nucleotide sequence: TGCGCCAGCAGTGAATCCGGGACTAGCGGTTCCTACGAGCAGTACTTC. V usage is TRBV10-2 and J usage is TRBJ2-7; 11 positions agree with TRBD2. This CDR3 is built from 16 residues. J was trimmed by 1 base and V by 3 bases; bases with no gene match: 5. Germline CDR1 and CDR2: WSHSY and SAAADI.

The sample holds one count of this clone. This rearrangement joins TRBV6-6 to TRBJ2-7; 10 bases line up with TRBD2. Germline-derived CDR1 and CDR2 are MNHNY and SVGAGI (reference sequence). The junction had 2 bases not matched to a gene; V was cut back by 5 bases and J by 4 bases. CDR3 length: 13 residues. CDR3 nucleotides: TGTGCCAGCAGTCCGACTAGCGGGTACGAGCAGTACTTC. Translation gives CASSPTSGYEQYF.

The chain combines TRBV15 with TRBJ1-4, with a possible D match to TRBD1 (5 bases). From germline, CDR1 is LNHNV and CDR2 YYDKDF (reference sequence). The CDR3 is made up of 15 amino acids. Trimming removed 5 bases from V and 7 bases from J, with 17 bases in between. CDR3 nucleotide sequence: TGTGCCACCAGCGGGAGGATGATGGGGCGTGAAAAACTGTTTTTT. Translating it yields CATSGRMMGREKLFF.

The J gene is TRBJ2-2, the V gene TRBV9; TRBD2 is a possible D gene (5 bases). CDR3 size: 14 residues. CDR1 is SGDLS, CDR2 YYNGEE, per germline. Trimming cost V 2 bases and J 2 bases, with 7 bases left between them. The CDR3 nucleotides read TGTGCCAGCAGCGTTGACTATAACACCGGGGAGCTGTTTTTT. Its protein product is CASSVDYNTGELFF. Based on the CDR3 plus reference TRBV9 and TRBJ2-2, the full variable domain is DSGVTQTPKHLITATGQRVTLRCSPRSGDLSVYWYQQSLDQGLQFLIQYYNGEERAKGNILERFSAQQFPDLHSELNLSSLELGDSALYFCASSVDYNTGELFFGEGSRLTVL.

This clone has only one observation. The V call is TRBV10-2, the J call TRBJ2-7; 8 nucleotides align to TRBD1. The CDR3 covers 14 residues. Trimming cost V 8 bases and J 0 bases; bases outside gene matches: 6. Germline values: CDR1 WSHSY, CDR2 SAAADI. Here the CDR3 reads CASGRQGSSYEQYF. The CDR3, as DNA: TGCGCCAGCGGGCGACAGGGGAGCTCCTACGAGCAGTACTTC.

The chain joins TRBV21-1 to TRBJ2-1; the DNA was not used to check the table's D call, TRBD1. TRBV21-1 is flagged as a pseudogene. This CDR3 comprises 17 residues. This CDR3 reads CASSETQTSGSYNEQFF. The CDR3 DNA reads as TGTGCCAGCAGCGAGACGCAAACGTCAGGCTCCTACAATGAGCAGTTCTTC.

This chain connects TRBV7-2 to TRBJ2-1; 8 nucleotides line up with TRBD2. CDR1 SGHTA and CDR2 FQGNSA come from the germline V gene. The CDR3 sequence is 15 residues long. V gave up 1 base and J gave up 6 bases; unmatched junction bases: 5. The CDR3 nucleotides are TGTGCCAGCAGCTTAGTTCAGACTAGCGCCAATGAGCAGTTCTTC. Encoded protein: CASSLVQTSANEQFF.

The rearrangement links TRBV28 to TRBJ1-5, with TRBD1 as a possible D gene (5 bases). Deletions cut 3 bases from V and 2 bases from J, with 17 bases between. Germline V gives CDR1 MDHEN, CDR2 SYDVKM. CDR3 length: 17 amino acids. CDR3 DNA sequence: TGTGCCAGCAGTTTGCACGGTCAGGGTGTCGGCAATCAGCCCCAGCATTTT. Amino acid sequence: CASSLHGQGVGNQPQHF.

This CDR3 reads CASSSPGARNSYEQYF. The DNA for the CDR3 is TGTGCCAGCAGTTCCCCAGGGGCAAGGAACTCCTACGAGCAGTACTTC. The chain couples TRBV28 to TRBJ2-7; D is possibly TRBD1 (6 bases). Trimming stripped 4 bases from V and 0 bases from J, with 16 bases between. The CDR3 loop spans 16 amino acids. Germline loops: CDR1 MDHEN, CDR2 SYDVKM.